This TCR beta chain was documented in a study of T cells after yellow fever vaccination. The CDR3 length is 13 residues. Per germline, CDR1 SGHTA and CDR2 FQGTGA. V lost 2 bases, J lost 5 bases, and 10 bases lay in between. This clonotype was observed a handful of times. TCRdb analysed the 5' RACE reads with MiXCR anew, one entry per CDR3 protein. The table shows 500,000 to 650,000 distinct CDR3 sequences, with 13% occurring only once. The sequenced sample was PBMCs, obtained on the day of the yellow fever booster vaccination. The chain carries TRBV7-3 and TRBJ2-7; D remains unclear. This TCR came from a man between 25 and 39 years old who received the YFV17D yellow fever vaccine. The CDR3 nucleotides are TGTGCCAGCAGCTTATACCCGGATAACGAGCAGTACTTC. As protein: CASSLYPDNEQYF.